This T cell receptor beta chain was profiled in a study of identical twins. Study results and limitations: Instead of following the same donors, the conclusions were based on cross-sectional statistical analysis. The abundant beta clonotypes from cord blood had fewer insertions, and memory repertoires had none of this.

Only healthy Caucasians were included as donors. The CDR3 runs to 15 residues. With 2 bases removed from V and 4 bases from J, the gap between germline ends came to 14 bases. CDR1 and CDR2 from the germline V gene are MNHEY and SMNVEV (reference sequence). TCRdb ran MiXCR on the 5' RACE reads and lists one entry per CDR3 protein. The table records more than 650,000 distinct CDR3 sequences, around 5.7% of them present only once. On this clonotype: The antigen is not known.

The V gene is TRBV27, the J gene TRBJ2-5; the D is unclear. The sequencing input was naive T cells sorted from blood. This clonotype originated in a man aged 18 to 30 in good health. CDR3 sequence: CASSLASSRIETQYF. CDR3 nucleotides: TGTGCCAGCAGTTTAGCTTCGAGCAGGATAGAGACCCAGTACTTC.